Listed here are 21 T cell receptor beta chains from one sample, sequenced in a study of cytomegalovirus exposure and HLA in healthy donors. PCR primers comprised 60 Vbeta and 13 Jbeta primers. Measured with immunoSEQ multiplex PCR; TCRdb has only the in-frame clones, and not every one. The sample consists of about 110,000 clones, 10% to 15% of them appearing once. Sequencing used PBMCs. Every receptor here comes from a man aged 35 to 55 in good health and CMV-seropositive.

This chain joins TRBV7-6 and TRBJ2-1; 11 bases fit TRBD2. Germline V gene lookup returns CDR1 SGHVS and CDR2 FNYEAQ. The CDR3 has 18 amino acids. After removal of 4 bases from V and 9 bases from J, the junction contained 17 bases not matched to a gene. The CDR3 spells CASSSFPGTSGGAIEQFF. CDR3 bases: TGTGCCAGCAGCTCATTTCCCGGGACTAGCGGAGGAGCAATTGAGCAGTTCTTC.

J is TRBJ2-1 and V is TRBV7-9; TRBD2 aligns across 10 bases. Trimming cost V 1 base and J 7 bases; bases outside gene matches: 4. Germline V CDR1 and CDR2: SEHNR, FQNEAQ (reference sequence). The CDR3 covers 15 residues. Written as DNA, the CDR3 is TGTGCCAGCAGCTTAGTAGCGGGAGGTTTAAATGAGCAGTTCTTC. Translation gives CASSLVAGGLNEQFF.

This chain links TRBV9 with TRBJ1-1; tentatively, D is TRBD1 (5 bases). Trimming took off 4 bases at V and 0 bases at J, with 13 bases between the two ends. The CDR3 is made up of 15 amino acids. Germline CDR1 reads SGDLS; CDR2 reads YYNGEE. The CDR3 sequence is CASSKRQNLNTEAFF. DNA of the CDR3: TGTGCCAGCAGCAAGCGACAGAACCTGAACACTGAAGCTTTCTTT.

This sequence joins TRBV10-1 and TRBJ2-1; TRBD2 aligns across 11 bases. From germline, CDR1 is WNHNN and CDR2 SYGVQD (reference sequence). Trimming at V came to 5 bases and at J to 2 bases, leaving 11 bases not matched to a gene. The CDR3 covers 18 residues. CDR3 nucleotides: TGCGCCAGCAGTTCCCGACTAGCGGGATTTAAAACCTACAATGAGCAGTTCTTC. It is translated as CASSSRLAGFKTYNEQFF.

This clone was seen ten or more times. The rearrangement uses TRBV27 and TRBJ2-3; 7 bases map to TRBD2. Germline values: CDR1 MNHEY, CDR2 SMNVEV (reference sequence). CDR3 length equals 14 residues. V was pared by 3 bases and J by 8 bases, with 8 bases of the junction left unmatched. The CDR3 DNA reads TGTGCCAGCAGTTTTGGGAGCGGGAAGAGTACGCAGTATTTT. This gives the protein CASSFGSGKSTQYF.

This clone appeared a few times. The genes are TRBV28 and TRBJ1-1; D gene ambiguous. Germline V gene lookup returns CDR1 MDHEN and CDR2 SYDVKM. This CDR3 is 11 amino acids long. CDR3 amino acids: CAIQKNTEAFF. Written as DNA, the CDR3 is TGTGCTATCCAGAAGAACACTGAAGCTTTCTTT.

This clone has a handful of counts. The chain recombines TRBV2 with TRBJ2-5; D may be TRBD2 (6 bases). This CDR3 has 13 residues. CDR1 is SNHLY, CDR2 FYNNEI, per germline. Trimming shortened V by 8 bases and J by 5 bases, and 15 bases separated the two germline ends. The CDR3 DNA reads as TGTGCCAGCGGGGTGACTAGTTGGGAGACCCAGTACTTC. Its protein is CASGVTSWETQYF.

This chain links TRBV7-8 with TRBJ2-7, with no clear D. This CDR3 spans 15 amino acids. In germline, CDR1 is SGHVS, CDR2 FQNEAQ. Trimming cost V 0 bases and J 2 bases, with 11 bases left between them. CDR3 in amino acids: CASSLAERPTYEQYF. DNA of the CDR3: TGTGCCAGCAGCTTAGCCGAGCGACCAACCTACGAGCAGTACTTC.

The chain is built from TRBV5-1 and TRBJ1-1; D is unresolved. Deletions cut 5 bases from V and 4 bases from J, with 12 bases between. Germline V lookup: CDR1 SGHRS, CDR2 YFSETQ. The CDR3 has 13 residues. CDR3 nucleotide sequence: TGCGCCAGCAGGGCGGGGTCGGGCACTGAAGCTTTCTTT. It specifies CASRAGSGTEAFF.

The sample holds a few counts of this clone. The gene calls are TRBV5-6 and TRBJ2-1; D is perhaps TRBD1 (6 bases). Germline-derived CDR1 and CDR2 are SGHDT and YYEEEE. Trimming stripped 5 bases from V and 2 bases from J, with 11 bases between. CDR3 size: 14 residues. This CDR3 is CASRTGTTYNEQFF. CDR3 sequence (DNA): TGTGCCAGCAGAACCGGGACAACCTACAATGAGCAGTTCTTC.

The chain links TRBV4-1 to TRBJ1-2; 8 bases match TRBD1. The CDR3 runs 14 residues. Germline lookup yields CDR1 MGHRA and CDR2 YSYEKL. Trimming cost V 4 bases and J 4 bases; bases outside gene matches: 5. The CDR3 sequence is CASSPGGAGYGYTF. Written as DNA, the CDR3 is TGCGCCAGCAGCCCAGGGGGCGCAGGCTATGGCTACACCTTC.

The J gene is TRBJ1-5, the V gene TRBV19; 7 bases map to TRBD1. The germline CDR1 and CDR2 sequences are LNHDA and SQIVND (reference sequence). J gave up 8 bases and V 10 bases, and 11 bases lay outside the gene matches. The CDR3 loop spans 13 amino acids. The CDR3 sequence: CATQGDVVEPQHF. CDR3 DNA sequence: TGTGCCACCCAGGGGGACGTAGTTGAGCCCCAGCATTTT.

The V gene is TRBV6-1, the J gene TRBJ1-5; a possible D gene is TRBD1 (5 bases). The CDR3 totals 15 residues. Germline assignment: CDR1 MNHNS and CDR2 SASEGT. Between the trimmed V and J ends, which lost 7 bases and 0 bases, there was a span of 13 bases. DNA for the CDR3: TGTGCCAGCACGTCAGGGCCTTATAGCAATCAGCCCCAGCATTTT. Encoded protein: CASTSGPYSNQPQHF.

The chain joins TRBV14 to TRBJ1-4, with TRBD1 as a possible D gene (5 bases). This CDR3 is built from 13 residues. CDR1 and CDR2 (germline): SGHDN, FVKESK. V was pared by 4 bases and J by 6 bases, with 9 bases between. The CDR3 nucleotides read TGTGCCAGCAGCCGCGGGGCCTATGAAAAACTGTTTTTT. Amino acid sequence: CASSRGAYEKLFF.

The chain has TRBV5-6 and TRBJ2-5, with D perhaps TRBD1 (6 bases). This CDR3 spans 14 amino acids. Trimming removed 4 bases at V and 3 bases at J, with 13 bases between. Germline V gene sequence: CDR1 SGHDT, CDR2 YYEEEE. The CDR3 DNA follows: TGTGCCAGCAGCATGGGACACTGGGAAGAGACCCAGTACTTC. Its translation is CASSMGHWEETQYF.

This clone was found a few times. The J gene is TRBJ2-3, the V gene TRBV29-1, with D possibly matching TRBD1 (6 bases). V lost 1 base and J lost 0, with 14 bases in between. Germline assignment: CDR1 SQVTM and CDR2 ANQGSEA. The CDR3 runs 16 residues. DNA for the CDR3: TGCAGCGTTGAAGCTCCTAGAGGGGGAAGCACAGATACGCAGTATTTT. This gives the protein CSVEAPRGGSTDTQYF.

This clone was seen more than once but under ten times. J is TRBJ1-5 and V is TRBV28, with D unclear. Trimming stripped 6 bases from V and 0 bases from J, with 9 bases between. CDR1 MDHEN and CDR2 SYDVKM come from the germline V gene. The CDR3 extends over 14 amino acids. DNA for the CDR3: TGTGCCAGCAGCCTAGGCGGTAGCAATCAGCCCCAGCATTTT. It specifies CASSLGGSNQPQHF. Full variable domain (outside the CDR3, taken from reference TRBV28 and TRBJ1-5): DVKVTQSSRYLVKRTGEKVFLECVQDMDHENMFWYRQDPGLGLRLIYFSYDVKMKEKGDIPEGYSVSREKKERFSLILESASTNQTSMYLCASSLGGSNQPQHFGDGTRLSIL.

This clone was seen more than once but under ten times. The rearrangement links TRBV7-2 to TRBJ1-2; D remains unclear. The CDR3 extends over 15 amino acids. Trimming left V 1 base short and J 5 bases short, with 14 bases between. Germline V CDR1 and CDR2: SGHTA, FQGNSA. The CDR3 region has the DNA TGTGCCAGCAGCTTAGAAGTGAGGCCGTGGTATGGCTACACCTTC. This translates into CASSLEVRPWYGYTF.

This clone has a handful of counts. The chain links TRBV5-1 to TRBJ2-3, with D possibly matching TRBD2 (5 bases). Deletions cut 4 bases from V and 1 base from J, with 16 bases between. This CDR3 region has 16 residues. Germline CDR1 reads SGHRS; CDR2 reads YFSETQ. This CDR3 reads CASSPRSGSGTDTQYF. Here the CDR3 DNA reads TGCGCCAGCAGCCCCCGGTCTGGGAGCGGCACAGATACGCAGTATTTT.

This chain uses TRBV27 with TRBJ2-1; D is unresolved. This CDR3 is built from 15 residues. Trimming removed 6 bases at V and 0 bases at J, with 12 bases between. The germline V gene encodes CDR1 MNHEY and CDR2 SMNVEV (reference sequence). CDR3 DNA sequence: TGTGCCAGCAGCCCTTTTACAGTCTCCTACAATGAGCAGTTCTTC. Its translation is CASSPFTVSYNEQFF.

The V call is TRBV28, the J call TRBJ1-1; tentatively, D is TRBD1 (6 bases). Deletions cut 2 bases from V and 1 base from J, with 11 bases between. This CDR3 region has 15 residues. Looked up from germline, CDR1 is MDHEN and CDR2 is SYDVKM. The chain's CDR3 is CASSLPQGWNTEAFF. The CDR3 nucleotides read TGTGCCAGCAGTTTACCTCAGGGGTGGAACACTGAAGCTTTCTTT.